This note documents a single T cell receptor beta chain sequence. What it binds is unknown. These data belong to a study of T cell responses to AZD1222 COVID-19 vaccine. This CDR3 spans 16 amino acids. V was clipped by 3 bases and J by 0 bases, with 15 bases between them. CDR1 and CDR2 from the germline V gene are MDHEN and SYDVKM. The table came from immunoSEQ multiplex PCR; TCRdb's copy has only in-frame clones and leaves some out. The sample lists around 99,000 clones; about nine tenths were seen once. Overall study findings and caveats: Donors were largely white British and mainly female; clonal diversity was possibly underestimated. Spike-wide coverage was observed for vaccine-associated CD4 TCRs, with dominant responses at 160-218 and 743-854. With two AZD1222 doses given, Spike-specific TCR breadth and depth both rose. Sampled repertoires all dated from after the peak T cell response.

Sample: peripheral blood, taken 28 days after the second AZD1222 dose. The rearrangement uses TRBV28 and TRBJ2-7; possibly TRBD1 for D (6 bases). The sequence came from an adult who received the AZD1222 COVID-19 vaccine. The CDR3 coding sequence is TGTGCCAGCAGTTTCTCCCGCCAGACAGGCTCCTACGAGCAGTACTTC. As protein: CASSFSRQTGSYEQYF.